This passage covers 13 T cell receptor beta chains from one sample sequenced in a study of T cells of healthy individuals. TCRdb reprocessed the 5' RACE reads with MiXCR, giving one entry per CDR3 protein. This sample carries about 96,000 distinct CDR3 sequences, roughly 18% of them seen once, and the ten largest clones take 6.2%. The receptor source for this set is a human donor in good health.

CDR3 coding DNA: TGCAGCGTTGAAGATCCGGGACAGTCCACCGGGGAGCTGTTTTTT. Translated: CSVEDPGQSTGELFF. The chain joins TRBV29-1 to TRBJ2-2, with 7 bases identical to TRBD1. Trimming at V came to 0 bases and at J to 4 bases, leaving 5 bases not matched to a gene. The length of the CDR3 is 15 residues. Germline V lookup: CDR1 SQVTM, CDR2 ANQGSEA.

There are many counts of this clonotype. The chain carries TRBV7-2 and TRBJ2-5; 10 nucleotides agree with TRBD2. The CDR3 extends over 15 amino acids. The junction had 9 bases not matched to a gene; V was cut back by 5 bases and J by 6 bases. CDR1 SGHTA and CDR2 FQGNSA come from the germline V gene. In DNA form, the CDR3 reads TGTGCCAGCAGCAGTTATAGCGGGGGGATGAAGACCCAGTACTTC. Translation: CASSSYSGGMKTQYF.

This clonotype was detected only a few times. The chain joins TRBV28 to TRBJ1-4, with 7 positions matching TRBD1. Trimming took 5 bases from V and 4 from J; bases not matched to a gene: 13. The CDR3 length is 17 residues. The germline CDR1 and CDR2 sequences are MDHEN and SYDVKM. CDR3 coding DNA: TGTGCCAGCAGTAGAACTCCGGGACAGAGCCGTAATGAAAAACTGTTTTTT. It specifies CASSRTPGQSRNEKLFF.

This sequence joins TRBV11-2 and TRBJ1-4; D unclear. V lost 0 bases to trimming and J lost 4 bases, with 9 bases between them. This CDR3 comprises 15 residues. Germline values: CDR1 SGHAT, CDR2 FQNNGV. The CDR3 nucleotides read TGTGCCAGCAGCTTAGATGGGGAAGTTAATGAAAAACTGTTTTTT. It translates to CASSLDGEVNEKLFF.

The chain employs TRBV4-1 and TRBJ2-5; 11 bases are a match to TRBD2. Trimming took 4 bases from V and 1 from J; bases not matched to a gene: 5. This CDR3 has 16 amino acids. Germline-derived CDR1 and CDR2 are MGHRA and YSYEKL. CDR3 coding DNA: TGCGCCAGCAGCCGATCTAGCGGGGGGACCCAAGAGACCCAGTACTTC. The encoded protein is CASSRSSGGTQETQYF.

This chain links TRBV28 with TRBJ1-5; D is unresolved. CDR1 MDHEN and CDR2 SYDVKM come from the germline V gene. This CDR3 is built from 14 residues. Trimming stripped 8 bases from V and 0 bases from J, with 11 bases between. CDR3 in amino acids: CASLRTDSNQPQHF. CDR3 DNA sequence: TGTGCCAGCTTAAGGACGGATAGCAATCAGCCCCAGCATTTT. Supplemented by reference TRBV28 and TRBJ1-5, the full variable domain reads DVKVTQSSRYLVKRTGEKVFLECVQDMDHENMFWYRQDPGLGLRLIYFSYDVKMKEKGDIPEGYSVSREKKERFSLILESASTNQTSMYLCASLRTDSNQPQHFGDGTRLSIL.

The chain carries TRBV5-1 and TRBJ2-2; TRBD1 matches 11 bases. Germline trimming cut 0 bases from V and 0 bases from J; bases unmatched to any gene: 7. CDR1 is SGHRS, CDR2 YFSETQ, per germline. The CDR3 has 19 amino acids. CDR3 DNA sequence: TGCGCCAGCAGCTTGGCCGGACCGGGACAGGGGGCGAACACCGGGGAGCTGTTTTTT. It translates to CASSLAGPGQGANTGELFF.

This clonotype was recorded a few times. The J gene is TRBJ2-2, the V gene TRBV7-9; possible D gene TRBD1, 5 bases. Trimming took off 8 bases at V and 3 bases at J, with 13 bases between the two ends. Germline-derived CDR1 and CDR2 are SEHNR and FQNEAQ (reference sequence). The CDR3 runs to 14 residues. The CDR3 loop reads CASATAGYTGELFF. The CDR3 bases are TGTGCCAGCGCGACAGCCGGCTACACCGGGGAGCTGTTTTTT.

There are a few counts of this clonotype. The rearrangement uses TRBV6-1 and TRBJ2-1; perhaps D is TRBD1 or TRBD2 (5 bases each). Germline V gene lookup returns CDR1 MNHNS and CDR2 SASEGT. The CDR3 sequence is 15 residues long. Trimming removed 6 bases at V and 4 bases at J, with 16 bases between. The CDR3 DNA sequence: TGTGCCAGCAGCCCATATCGGGACCCATACAATGAGCAGTTCTTC. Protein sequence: CASSPYRDPYNEQFF.

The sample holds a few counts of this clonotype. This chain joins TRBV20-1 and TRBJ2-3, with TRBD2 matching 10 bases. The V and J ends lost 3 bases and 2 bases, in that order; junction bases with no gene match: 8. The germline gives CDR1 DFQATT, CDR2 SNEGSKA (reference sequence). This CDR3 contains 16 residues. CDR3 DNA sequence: TGCAGTGCTAGTGGGCTAGCGGGGGCCCCCACAGATACGCAGTATTTT. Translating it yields CSASGLAGAPTDTQYF.

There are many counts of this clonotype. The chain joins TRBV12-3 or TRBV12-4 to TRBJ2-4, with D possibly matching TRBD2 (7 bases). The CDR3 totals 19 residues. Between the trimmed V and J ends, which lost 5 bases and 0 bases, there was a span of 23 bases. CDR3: CASSLPAWRGGIAKNIQYF. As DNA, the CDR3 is TGTGCCAGCAGTCTCCCGGCTTGGAGGGGGGGCATAGCCAAAAACATTCAGTACTTC.

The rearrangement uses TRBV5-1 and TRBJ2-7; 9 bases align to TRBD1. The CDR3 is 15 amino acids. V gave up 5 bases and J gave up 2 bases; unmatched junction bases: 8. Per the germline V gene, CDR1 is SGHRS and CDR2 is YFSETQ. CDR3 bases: TGCGCCAGCAGGGATCCACAGGGGGCCGCCTACGAGCAGTACTTC. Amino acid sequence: CASRDPQGAAYEQYF.

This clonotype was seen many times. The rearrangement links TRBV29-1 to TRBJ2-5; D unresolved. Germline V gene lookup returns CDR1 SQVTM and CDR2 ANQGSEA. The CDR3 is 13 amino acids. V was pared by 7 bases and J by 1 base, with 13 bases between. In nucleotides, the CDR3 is TGCAGCGGGGGAAGGGTCAGCCAAGAGACCCAGTACTTC. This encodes CSGGRVSQETQYF.